Described below is a single T cell receptor beta chain sequence and its context. Its specific antigen is unknown. Germline trimming amounts to 6 bases on V and 0 bases on J, with 5 as the count of junction bases outside the gene matches. The germline V gene (reference sequence) sets CDR1 to MNHNY and CDR2 to SVGAGI. The cysteine opens and the phenylalanine closes a CDR3 of 15 amino acids. The CDR3 DNA has 45 bases and is translated from base 1. The cohort consisted of 600 or so healthy bone marrow donors. At the time of sampling, every cohort member was nominally healthy, though immune exposures that went unrecorded were likely present. The donor tested CMV seronegative and was one of the 352 seronegative cohort members. Every donor gave a peripheral blood sample, and the peripheral blood mononuclear cells from that sample were used for TCR beta sequencing. The Qiagen DNeasy Blood Extraction Kit was used to extract genomic DNA from the blood cell samples.

The data belong to a study of cytomegalovirus exposure and HLA in healthy donors (dated by TCRdb to 2016 to 2017). Context from the whole study: According to an earlier analysis of 587 of the donors, about 180 million T cells yielded 117 million unique TCR beta sequences and 250 to 350 Gb of sequence data. Roughly 300 gigabases of sequencing data and 80 million or so unique TCR sequences were included in an early release covering under 650 HLA-typed donors. The genetic ancestry cluster associated with self-reported Caucasian donors included 81% of the 350 to 500 genotyped donors. The study was designed to test whether signatures of past pathogen exposure could be identified by cataloging public T cell receptors. The study used immunosequencing to profile the T cell repertoires of 666 subjects and linked those repertoires to cytomegalovirus serostatus. Besides the first cohort of approximately 710 subjects, a separate validation cohort made up of 120 different subjects was used. To predict cytomegalovirus infection status, the study brought together high-throughput TCR immunosequencing, statistical association of individual TCRs with disease status, and machine learning. A later analysis re-examined previously published TCR beta repertoires from roughly 720 donors and added high-resolution HLA genotyping to investigate patterns of TCR occurrence. The later analysis used no new phenotypic data to find candidate immune exposures, relying instead on TCR beta sequences and their occurrence across donors. To decide whether each TCR beta V gene segment behaved as functional or pseudogenic, an earlier analysis of fewer than 750 of the donors relied on high-throughput TCR beta sequencing. Donor age, sex, ethnicity and CMV serostatus were collected together with the repertoire data. Genome-wide SNP genotypes for about 60% of the roughly 670 donors were used in a later genetic analysis, which treated that subset as a discovery cohort. All discovery cohort repertoires had been generated using a single sequencing platform. HLA typing covered class I and class II loci at four-digit resolution. The number of donors typed differed by locus, with roughly 620-640 for A, B, C, DRB1 and DQB1, over 500 for DQA1, over 600 for DPA1, and some 470 for DPB1. Five DR-DQ haplotypes were treated as single units for association and clustering because of strong linkage in the cohort. Among 300 to 500 genotyped donors of the cohort, an average of about 220,000 unique TCR beta nucleotide sequences was sequenced per donor, of which 15% to 20% were non-productive.

The full study reports these points: A cluster of highly shared sequence variants was judged likely to be a technical artifact of the sequencing pipeline. Only TCR beta chains were sequenced in this cohort, and the absence of alpha or paired-chain data limited detectable features. A later genetic analysis associated a missense DCLRE1C variant with V-gene and J-gene trimming of TCR beta chains, and an independent cohort replicated the association. Compared with the 666-donor mean, donors in an Asian-associated ancestry cluster had fewer N-insertions in productive TCRs, according to a later genetic analysis. Across donors, most TCR sequences were observed very rarely, whereas some public TCRs were present in many individuals. In a later analysis, HLA-associated TCR beta chains were found to be more clonally expanded and to have lower generation probabilities than equally common non-associated chains. The classifier was reported to diagnose cytomegalovirus status with high specificity and sensitivity in both the original cohort and the validation cohort. The only immune exposure information available for the cohort was CMV serostatus. Because counts were too low, roughly 16 rarely observed V segments, including chromosome 9 orphons, were excluded from the earlier analysis of a few hundred of the donors. In a later analysis, most CMV-associated TCR beta chains were found to appear HLA-restricted, with HLA associations seemingly driven largely by CMV exposure. At a false discovery rate of 0.05, a later analysis linked some 17,000 TCR beta sequences to specific HLA alleles. A later analysis reported that several top co-occurrence clusters appeared linked to parvovirus B19, influenza, CMV and Epstein-Barr virus. In a later analysis, the rate of TCR association differed among HLA loci, with DRB1 alleles having the most associated TCRs and HLA-C alleles having the fewest. Because HLA typing was unavailable for some donors at each locus, only the typed subset was used in association tests. Linkage disequilibrium might explain the correlated functional status among segregating V segments, but an unknown experimental factor could not be ruled out. The presence/absence analyses assumed that sequencing depth was roughly uniform across donors, and that assumption may not be true. The 87-base-pair reads could not distinguish some IMGT-functional V segments, including TRBV6-2 and TRBV6-3, so those segments were excluded. Three of the identified cytomegalovirus-associated TCR beta chains were confirmed in vitro to be specific for cytomegalovirus antigens. A total of fewer than 200 TCR beta chains were listed by the study as associated with cytomegalovirus. A further reported finding was that TCR beta sequences accurately predicted the HLA-A and HLA-B alleles for most subjects in the first cohort. The authors suggested that the approach could potentially be generalized to other disease states and immunological phenotypes. In an earlier analysis of about 550 of the donors, most TCR beta V segments were observed in productive rearrangements about 90% or about 30% of the time, broadly matching IMGT annotations. When HLA alleles, especially DR and DQ, strongly co-occurred, attributing TCR associations to individual alleles was difficult.

The protocol used for the library was the immunoSEQ multiplex PCR assay. For the multiplex PCR, a mixture combining 60 forward primers for TCR Vbeta segments and 13 reverse primers for TCR Jbeta segments was used. The CDR3 region of rearranged TCR beta genes was amplified from genomic DNA by a multiplex PCR assay. The Illumina HiSeq System was used to sequence the amplified TCR beta libraries as 87-base-pair reads. The authors processed their data as follows. In a later analysis, approximately 74 million unique TCR beta chains were counted across the 500 to 700 repertoires, and roughly 11 million of these chains were shared by at least two donors. Raw reads were error-corrected and collapsed into unique sequences with a nearest-neighbor algorithm that merged closely related sequences to remove PCR and sequencing errors. CDR3 sequences were aligned to IMGT reference sequences to assign V, D and J gene segments. For a sequence to be retained, a match of at least six nucleotides to both a V gene segment and a J gene segment was required. A rearrangement counted as productive if the CDR3 had no stop codons and remained in frame with V and J, and every other rearrangement counted as non-productive. CDR3 was defined according to IMGT convention as the region running from the second conserved V-encoded cysteine to the conserved J-encoded phenylalanine. Sequences without an unambiguous match to a single V gene segment were excluded from the earlier analysis of a few hundred of the donors. An earlier analysis of fewer than 750 of the donors classified V segments as functional when productive rearrangements were above 56.7% and as segregating when the standard deviation between donors was above 5%. To diagnose cytomegalovirus status from the catalog of TCR beta chain sequences, a statistical classification framework was built. In a later analysis, TCR nucleotide sequences were compared against IMGT/GENE-DB human TR gene sequences so that V and J genes could be assigned. A later analysis assigned CDR3 sequences and most-parsimonious VDJ recombination scenarios with the TCRdist pipeline. In a later analysis, each TCR beta chain was defined by its CDR3 amino acid sequence together with its V-gene family, and reads lacking a unique V-gene family were excluded. To address suspected cross-contamination and a sequencing artifact, a later analysis removed 592 highly shared, low-generation-probability nucleotide sequences. A later analysis calculated a clonal expansion index for each public chain from normalized within-repertoire ranks of inferred template counts. A later analysis computed generation probabilities with a VDJ recombination model fitted to out-of-frame rearrangements, and checked the results against IGoR. In a later analysis, TCR-TCR, TCR-HLA and TCR-CMV co-occurrence was scored with hypergeometric tests, and a repertoire-size bias correction was applied to TCR pairs. To estimate false discovery rates, a later analysis permuted the HLA or CMV assignments 20 times. In a later analysis, co-occurring TCRs were grouped with DBSCAN, and TCRdist sequence similarity was added when clustering was performed within HLA-allele-positive subsets. Repertoires with fewer than 30,000 or more than 120,000 public chains, plus five repertoires with anomalous nucleotide sharing, were excluded from co-occurrence clustering. TCRdb limited this immuneACCESS table to in-frame rearrangements with V and J called. A share of clones is missing; checked studies link under half to unresolved V genes, and the rest is unexplained. That table supplies the V and J calls and clone size; D and trimming were determined from the DNA. In this sample's table one finds around 75,000 clones. The ten largest clonotypes hold 1.4% to 1.5% of the sample.

The sequence is built from TRBV6-6 and TRBJ1-3, with 7 middle bases fitting TRBD1. The source material was PBMCs. This sequence was found in a woman in her sixties in good health and CMV-seronegative. The DNA reads as follows: TGTGCCAGCAGCCGAGACAGGGTCTCTGGAAACACCATATATTTT. Translated, it reads CASSRDRVSGNTIYF.